This T cell receptor beta chain emerged from a study of response to subunit inactivated influenza vaccine. Regarding this clonotype: Its cognate antigen is unknown.

CDR3 length: 16 residues. V was shortened by 0 bases and J by 6 bases, with 15 bases between the two germline ends. Germline V lookup: CDR1 SGHTA, CDR2 FQGNSA. Each CDR3 protein is one row after TCRdb ran MiXCR on the RT-PCR reads. Here the sample spans around 190,000 distinct CDR3 sequences, around 9% being singletons. Study results and limitations: The authors put forward the suggestion that each seasonal influenza vaccination may bring in only a limited number of new T cells.

The TCR comes from a man aged 50-59 years who received an inactivated influenza vaccine. Sequenced material: non-naive T cells sorted from PBMCs, taken on the day of vaccination. This chain joins TRBV7-2 and TRBJ2-1, with D uncertain. CDR3 sequence reads: CASSLAGRSTCNEQFF. The CDR3 nucleotides are TGTGCCAGCAGCTTAGCAGGTAGATCTACCTGCAATGAGCAGTTCTTC.